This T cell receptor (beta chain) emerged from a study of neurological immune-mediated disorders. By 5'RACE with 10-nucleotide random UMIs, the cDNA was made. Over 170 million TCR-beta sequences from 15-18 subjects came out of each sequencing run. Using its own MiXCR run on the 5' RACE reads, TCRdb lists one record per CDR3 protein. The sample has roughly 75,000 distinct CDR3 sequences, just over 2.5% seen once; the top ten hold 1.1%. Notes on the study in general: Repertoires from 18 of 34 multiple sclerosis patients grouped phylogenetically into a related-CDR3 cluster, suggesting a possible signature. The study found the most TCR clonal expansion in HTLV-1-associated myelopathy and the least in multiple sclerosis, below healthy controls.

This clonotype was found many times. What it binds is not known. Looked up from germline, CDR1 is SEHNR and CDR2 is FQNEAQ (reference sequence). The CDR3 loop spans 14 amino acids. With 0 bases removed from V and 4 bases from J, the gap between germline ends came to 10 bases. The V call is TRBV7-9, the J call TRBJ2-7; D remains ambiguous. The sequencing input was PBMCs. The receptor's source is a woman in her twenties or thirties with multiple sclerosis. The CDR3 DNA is TGTGCCAGCAGCTTAGCGGGAAGTCGGTACGAGCAGTACTTC. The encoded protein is CASSLAGSRYEQYF.